These T cell receptor beta chains were read from a single sample in a study of blood T cell repertoires in COVID-19. Using immunoSEQ multiplex PCR, the repertoire was profiled, and TCRdb retains in-frame clones only, with some absent. The table has 200,000 to 250,000 clones, roughly 87% seen once; the top ten hold 9.5% to 15%. The sequenced sample was peripheral blood. The receptors shown here come from a woman under 30 who had recovered from COVID-19. Both conserved end residues are part of each CDR3. A D gene is named only where the DNA matches it firmly. Expanded clones are given a class, and other clones once, few, many or no size at all.

size,D,V,J,DNA,CDR3
NA,NA,TRBV25-1,TRBJ2-1,TGTGCCAGCAGTGAATCCCGAAGAGGGACACCCTACAATGAGCAGTTCTTC,CASSESRRGTPYNEQFF
NA,TRBD2,TRBV16,TRBJ2-5,TGTGCCAGCAGCCACGGGGGAGGGGCAGAGACCCAGTACTTC,CASSHGGGAETQYF
NA,NA,TRBV7-3,TRBJ2-3,TGTGCCAGCAGCTTAAGGCCTAGCACAGATACGCAGTATTTT,CASSLRPSTDTQYF
NA,TRBD1,TRBV6-8,TRBJ2-1,TGTGCCAGCAGTTGGCCTAGGGGGCACAATGAGCAGTTCTTC,CASSWPRGHNEQFF
NA,NA,TRBV10-3,TRBJ1-1,TGTGCCACGTGGCAGGGAGGGTCTGGTGAAGCTTTCTTT,CATWQGGSGEAFF
NA,TRBD1,TRBV7-9,TRBJ2-7,TGTGCCAGCAGCCCGAATTTGGGACAGGGAGTTATTAGCGAGCAGTACTTC,CASSPNLGQGVISEQYF
NA,TRBD2,TRBV7-3,TRBJ2-3,TGTGCCAGCAGCCCCGGGGGGTATAGGGCAGATACGCAGTATTTT,CASSPGGYRADTQYF
few,NA,TRBV5-6,TRBJ1-6,TGTGCCAGCAGCTTAGGACAACGAAATTCACCCCTCCACTTT,CASSLGQRNSPLHF
once,TRBD1,TRBV10-1,TRBJ1-1,TGCGCCAGCAGTGAGTCGGGCAGGGGGCCGCCGAACACTGAAGCTTTCTTT,CASSESGRGPPNTEAFF
NA,TRBD1,TRBV5-1,TRBJ2-2,TGCGCCAGCAGCAAACAGGGGGCGAGCGGGGAGCTGTTTTTT,CASSKQGASGELFF
NA,NA,TRBV27,TRBJ1-4,TGTGCCAGCAGTTTATCTTCGGGTACAACTAATGAAAAACTGTTTTTT,CASSLSSGTTNEKLFF
few,TRBD1,TRBV7-9,TRBJ2-1,TGTGCCAGCAGCCGCGACAGGGCCTACTACAATGAGCAGTTCTTC,CASSRDRAYYNEQFF
NA,TRBD2,TRBV19,TRBJ2-2,TGTGCCAGTAGTAGAGCGGGAGGAAGGGCCGGGGAGCTGTTTTTT,CASSRAGGRAGELFF
NA,TRBD2,TRBV19,TRBJ2-2,TGTGCCACCGGACTAGCGGGAGCACGGACCGGGGAGCTGTTTTTT,CATGLAGARTGELFF
NA,TRBD1,TRBV6-5,TRBJ2-4,TGTGCCAGCAGTCCCAGGACAGGGGGCTACATTCAGTACTTC,CASSPRTGGYIQYF
NA,NA,TRBV12-3/TRBV12-4,TRBJ2-1,TGTGCCAGCAGTTTAGCGTCCCTAAATGAGCAGTTCTTC,CASSLASLNEQFF
NA,TRBD1,TRBV5-4,TRBJ2-7,TGTGCCAGCAGCGGGGGCTACGGACAGGTTTCCTACGAGCAGTACTTC,CASSGGYGQVSYEQYF
NA,NA,TRBV18,TRBJ2-6,TGTGCCAGCTCACCATGGGCTACCTCTGGGGCCAACGTCCTGACTTTC,CASSPWATSGANVLTF
NA,NA,TRBV19,TRBJ2-7,TGTGCCAGTAGTGCCCGCAGGGGAGCCTACGAGCAGTACTTC,CASSARRGAYEQYF
few,TRBD1,TRBV30,TRBJ1-1,TGTGCCTGGGGGTCGGGACAGGGGTCTATAGGGAACACTGAAGCTTTCTTT,CAWGSGQGSIGNTEAFF
NA,TRBD1,TRBV9,TRBJ2-7,TGTGCCAGCAGCGGTGGGACAGGGGGCTACGAGCAGTACTTC,CASSGGTGGYEQYF
NA,NA,TRBV19,TRBJ1-2,TGTGCCAGTTGGACAAGCTATGGCTACACCTTC,CASWTSYGYTF
NA,NA,TRBV5-1,TRBJ1-1,TGCGCCAGCAGCTGGGGGCTCATGAACACTGAAGCTTTCTTT,CASSWGLMNTEAFF
NA,TRBD1,TRBV24-1,TRBJ1-2,TGTGCCACCAGTGGTTGGGACAGGGAGGTCGGCTACACCTTC,CATSGWDREVGYTF
NA,TRBD1,TRBV29-1,TRBJ1-6,TGCAGCGTTCGAGAAGACGGGACAGAAAACTCACCCCTCCACTTT,CSVREDGTENSPLHF
NA,NA,TRBV13,TRBJ1-1,TGTGCCAGCAGCCATGGGGCGCATGAAGCTTTCTTT,CASSHGAHEAFF
NA,TRBD2,TRBV9,TRBJ2-3,TGTGCCAGCAGCGTTAGCGGGGGGAGGGTAGATACGCAGTATTTT,CASSVSGGRVDTQYF
NA,NA,TRBV19,TRBJ2-1,TGTGCCAGTAGTAGGGTGGGTGCCCAGGGGTTCTTC,CASSRVGAQGFF
NA,NA,TRBV19,TRBJ2-7,TGTGCCAGTAGTATATCAGTCTTAAGCGAGCAGTACTTC,CASSISVLSEQYF
NA,NA,TRBV19,TRBJ2-1,TGTGCCAGTAGTATTATAGGGCCGGGAAGCTCCTACAATGAGCAGTTCTTC,CASSIIGPGSSYNEQFF